The 9 T cell receptor beta chains below come from one sample, sequenced in a study of shared clonotypes between healthy human individuals (dated by TCRdb to about 2020). The library was made by the immunoSEQ multiplex PCR assay. In TCRdb, the immuneACCESS table is reduced to in-frame sequences with V and J assigned. These tables do not hold every clone; where another copy was compared, an unresolved V gene accounts for under half, and the others remain unexplained. This sample has around 610,000 clones in its table, and around 96% of those were observed once. Of the sample, about 0.11% falls within the top ten clones. CD8 naive samples consisted of CD45RO-negative cells that were positively selected for CCR7, yielding a CD45RA+CCR7+ population without TemRA cells. Sequenced input: naive CD8+ T cells sorted from blood. This specimen's cell subset or site label, per the study, means: CD45RA+CCR7+. The receptors stem from a young woman in good health.

This chain links TRBV7-8 with TRBJ2-3, with TRBD2 identical over 9 bases. The CDR3 consists of 20 residues. Germline CDR1 reads SGHVS; CDR2 reads FQNEAQ. J was trimmed by 0 bases and V by 5 bases; bases with no gene match: 18. The CDR3 protein is CASSPAWVGGRAISTDTQYF. CDR3 bases: TGTGCCAGCAGCCCAGCCTGGGTCGGCGGGAGGGCCATTAGCACAGATACGCAGTATTTT.

The V gene is TRBV21-1, the J gene TRBJ1-4. TRBV21-1 has pseudogene status. CDR3 length equals 16 residues. CDR3 amino acids: CASSKEFGRKYEKLFF. The CDR3 region has the DNA TGTGCCAGCAGCAAAGAATTTGGGAGGAAATATGAAAAACTGTTTTTT.

The genes are TRBV28 and TRBJ2-5; 7 nucleotides agree with TRBD2. J was trimmed by 2 bases and V by 6 bases; bases with no gene match: 0. CDR3 size: 12 residues. The germline V gene has CDR1 MDHEN and CDR2 SYDVKM. The CDR3 sequence: CASRGLQETQYF. CDR3 DNA sequence: TGTGCCAGCAGGGGACTACAAGAGACCCAGTACTTC.

The chain carries TRBV6-6 and TRBJ2-7; TRBD2 matches at 10 bases. Germline CDR1 and CDR2: MNHNY and SVGAGI (reference sequence). V shed 0 bases, J shed 6 bases, and the junction held 5 bases outside the gene matches. CDR3 size: 15 residues. As DNA, the CDR3 is TGTGCCAGCAGTTACTCGGGTCTAGCGGGAGTCGAGCAGTACTTC. Amino acids: CASSYSGLAGVEQYF.

The table lists this clone with a count of one. This chain links TRBV5-1 with TRBJ1-1, with D possibly being TRBD1 (5 bases). Deletions cut 1 base from V and 1 base from J, with 8 bases between. Germline V gene sequence: CDR1 SGHRS, CDR2 YFSETQ. This CDR3 comprises 14 residues. DNA for the CDR3: TGCGCCAGCAGCTTGCGAGGGGAGAACACTGAAGCTTTCTTT. Its translation is CASSLRGENTEAFF.

This chain connects TRBV2 to TRBJ2-7; 11 bases agree with TRBD2. The CDR3 length is 20 residues. CDR1 is SNHLY, CDR2 FYNNEI, per germline. With 4 bases clipped from V and 2 bases from J, the junction kept 19 bases outside the gene matches. As DNA, the CDR3 is TGTGCCAGCAGTGGAGTGGACAGCGAGGACACTAGCGGGAGACCCTACGAGCAGTACTTC. Its translation: CASSGVDSEDTSGRPYEQYF.

The CDR3 region is CSVSEVRGAINYGYTF. CDR3 coding DNA: TGCAGCGTTAGTGAGGTTCGGGGGGCGATTAACTATGGCTACACCTTC. The rearrangement links TRBV29-1 to TRBJ1-2, with D tentatively TRBD1 (6 bases). Germline V gene data show CDR1 as SQVTM and CDR2 as ANQGSEA. The CDR3 extends over 16 amino acids. V lost 5 bases and J 1 base, leaving 20 bases between the germline ends.

Here the CDR3 DNA reads TGTGCCAGCAGCTTAGGTTCGTGGGGATCCGACACAGATACGCAGTATTTT. Protein: CASSLGSWGSDTDTQYF. This chain joins TRBV7-9 and TRBJ2-3; D uncertain. V was shortened by 1 base and J by 2 bases, with 16 bases between the two germline ends. The CDR3 runs to 17 residues. The germline CDR1 and CDR2 sequences are SEHNR and FQNEAQ (reference sequence). Full variable domain (remainder filled in from reference TRBV7-9 and TRBJ2-3): DTGVSQNPRHKITKRGQNVTFRCDPISEHNRLYWYRQTLGQGPEFLTYFQNEAQLEKSRLLSDRFSAERPKGSFSTLEIQRTEQGDSAMYLCASSLGSWGSDTDTQYFGPGTRLTVL.

The chain has TRBV6-1 and TRBJ2-7, with D unclear. The germline V and J ends were trimmed by 2 bases and 3 bases, with 5 bases remaining between them. The CDR3 has 12 amino acids. The V gene's germline CDR1 is MNHNS and CDR2 SASEGT. The CDR3 reads CASSETFYEQYF. CDR3 sequence (DNA): TGTGCCAGCAGTGAAACATTCTACGAGCAGTACTTC.